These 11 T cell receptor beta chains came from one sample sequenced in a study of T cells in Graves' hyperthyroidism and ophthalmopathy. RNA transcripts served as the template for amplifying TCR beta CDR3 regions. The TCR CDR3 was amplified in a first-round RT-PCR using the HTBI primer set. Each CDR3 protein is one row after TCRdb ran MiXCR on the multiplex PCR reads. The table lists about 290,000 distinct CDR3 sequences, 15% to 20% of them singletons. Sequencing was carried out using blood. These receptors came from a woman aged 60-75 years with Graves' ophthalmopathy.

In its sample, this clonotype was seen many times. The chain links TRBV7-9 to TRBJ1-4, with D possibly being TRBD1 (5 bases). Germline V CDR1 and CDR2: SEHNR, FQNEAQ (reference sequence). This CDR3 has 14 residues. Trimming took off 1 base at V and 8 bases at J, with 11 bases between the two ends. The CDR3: CASSLVGESEKLFF. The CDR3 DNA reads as TGTGCCAGCAGCTTAGTGGGGGAAAGCGAAAAACTGTTTTTT.

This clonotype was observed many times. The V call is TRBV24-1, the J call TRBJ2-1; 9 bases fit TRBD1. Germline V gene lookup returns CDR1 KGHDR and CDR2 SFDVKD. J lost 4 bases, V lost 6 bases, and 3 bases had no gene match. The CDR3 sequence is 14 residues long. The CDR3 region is CATSTQGAYNEQFF. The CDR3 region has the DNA TGTGCCACCAGTACACAGGGGGCATACAATGAGCAGTTCTTC.

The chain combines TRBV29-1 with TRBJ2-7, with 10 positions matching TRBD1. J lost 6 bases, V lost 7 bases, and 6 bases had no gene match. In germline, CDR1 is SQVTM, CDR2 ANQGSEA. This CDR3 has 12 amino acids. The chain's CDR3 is CSAGTGAAEQYF. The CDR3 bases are TGCAGCGCCGGGACAGGGGCCGCCGAGCAGTACTTC.

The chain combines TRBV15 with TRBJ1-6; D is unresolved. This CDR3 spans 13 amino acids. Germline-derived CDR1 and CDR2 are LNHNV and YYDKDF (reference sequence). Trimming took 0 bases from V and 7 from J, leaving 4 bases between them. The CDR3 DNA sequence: TGTGCCACCAGCAGAGAGGCGAATTCACCCCTCCACTTT. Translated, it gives CATSREANSPLHF.

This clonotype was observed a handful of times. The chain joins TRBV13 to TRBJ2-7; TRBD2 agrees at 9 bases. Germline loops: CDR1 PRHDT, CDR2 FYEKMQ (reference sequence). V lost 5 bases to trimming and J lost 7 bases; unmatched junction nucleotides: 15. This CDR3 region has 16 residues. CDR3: CASSARAGGLVGEQYF. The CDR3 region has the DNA TGTGCCAGCAGCGCCCGCGCGGGAGGGCTGGTCGGGGAGCAGTACTTC.

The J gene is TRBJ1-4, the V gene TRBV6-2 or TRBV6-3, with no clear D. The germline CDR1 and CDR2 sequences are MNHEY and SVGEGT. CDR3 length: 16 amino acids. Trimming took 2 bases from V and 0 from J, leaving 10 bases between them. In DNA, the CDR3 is TGTGCCAGCAGTTACGGTCCACCCGCAACTAATGAAAAACTGTTTTTT. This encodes CASSYGPPATNEKLFF.

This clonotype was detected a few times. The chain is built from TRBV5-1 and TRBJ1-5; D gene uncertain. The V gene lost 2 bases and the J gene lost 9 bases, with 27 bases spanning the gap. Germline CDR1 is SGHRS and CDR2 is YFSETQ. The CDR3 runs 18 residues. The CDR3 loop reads CASSLSILTGPGIPPQHF. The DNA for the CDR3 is TGCGCCAGCAGCTTATCCATTCTGACGGGCCCCGGTATCCCGCCCCAGCATTTT.

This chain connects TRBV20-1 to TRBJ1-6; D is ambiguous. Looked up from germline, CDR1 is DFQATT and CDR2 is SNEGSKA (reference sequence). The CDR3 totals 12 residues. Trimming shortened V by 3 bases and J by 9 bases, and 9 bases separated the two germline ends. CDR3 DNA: TGCAGTGCTAGTCAGCTGGGTTCACCCCTCCACTTT. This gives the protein CSASQLGSPLHF.

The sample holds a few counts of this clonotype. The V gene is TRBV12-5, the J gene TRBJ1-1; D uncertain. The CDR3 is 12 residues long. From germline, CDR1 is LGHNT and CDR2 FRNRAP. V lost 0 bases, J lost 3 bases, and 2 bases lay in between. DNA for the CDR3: TGTGCTAGTGGTTTGGTACACACTGAAGCTTTCTTT. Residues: CASGLVHTEAFF.

The CDR3 here is CASSQTGQGELFF. CDR3 coding DNA: TGCGCCAGCAGCCAGACTGGGCAGGGCGAACTGTTTTTT. V and J are TRBV4-1 and TRBJ1-4; tentative D call: TRBD1 (5 bases). CDR1 is MGHRA and CDR2 is YSYEKL in the germline V gene. V shed 3 bases and J shed 12 bases, with 14 bases lying between them. The CDR3 extends over 13 amino acids.

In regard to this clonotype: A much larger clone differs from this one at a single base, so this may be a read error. The CDR3 DNA reads TGCAGTCCGGGCATTGAAGCTTTCTTT. This translates into CSPGIEAFF. This chain links TRBV20-1 with TRBJ1-1; D gene unclear. CDR3 length: 9 amino acids. V gave up 8 bases and J gave up 7 bases, with 8 bases separating them. CDR1 is DFQATT and CDR2 is SNEGSKA in the germline V gene (reference sequence).